These 23 T cell receptor beta chains share one sample of origin, sequenced in a study of blood T cell repertoires in COVID-19. Some clones are missing from TCRdb's copy, which holds only in-frame ones; the method was immunoSEQ multiplex PCR. This table has almost 350,000 clones, about nine tenths appearing once. Sequencing input: PBMCs or T cells enriched from blood (not recorded which). These receptors were collected from a woman aged 30 to 39 who had been exposed to COVID-19.

The chain carries TRBV7-2 and TRBJ2-1; no clear D. Trimming took off 0 bases at V and 10 bases at J, with 7 bases between the two ends. This CDR3 contains 12 residues. Germline lookup yields CDR1 SGHTA and CDR2 FQGNSA. The CDR3: CASSLAQVEQFF. CDR3 coding DNA: TGTGCCAGCAGCTTAGCGCAGGTAGAGCAGTTCTTC.

The J gene is TRBJ2-3, the V gene TRBV9; tentative D call: TRBD1 (5 bases). Per germline, CDR1 SGDLS and CDR2 YYNGEE. V was shortened by 0 bases and J by 3 bases, with 8 bases between the two germline ends. CDR3 size: 14 residues. The CDR3 region has the DNA TGTGCCAGCAGCGTAGCCAAGGGGACAGATACGCAGTATTTT. Translating gives CASSVAKGTDTQYF. The entire variable domain, with the rest obtained from reference TRBV9 and TRBJ2-3, is as follows: DSGVTQTPKHLITATGQRVTLRCSPRSGDLSVYWYQQSLDQGLQFLIQYYNGEERAKGNILERFSAQQFPDLHSELNLSSLELGDSALYFCASSVAKGTDTQYFGPGTRLTVL.

The chain couples TRBV6-1 to TRBJ1-1, with 12 positions matching TRBD1. V shed 4 bases and J 5 bases; nucleotides not matched to a gene: 8. There are 16 residues in the CDR3. Germline CDR1 is MNHNS and CDR2 is SASEGT. CDR3 in amino acids: CASSAAGQGAGTEAFF. Written as DNA, the CDR3 is TGTGCCAGCAGTGCCGCGGGACAGGGGGCGGGGACTGAAGCTTTCTTT.

This clone was counted only a few times. V and J are TRBV19 and TRBJ2-1; D might be TRBD2 (5 bases). The length of the CDR3 is 13 residues. Germline values: CDR1 LNHDA, CDR2 SQIVND (reference sequence). Deletions cut 8 bases from V and 7 bases from J, with 15 bases between. CDR3 DNA sequence: TGTGCCAGTGGGGAGAGAGTGAATAATGAGCAGTTCTTC. Translation: CASGERVNNEQFF.

The V gene is TRBV18, the J gene TRBJ1-5, with TRBD1 matching 8 bases. Germline V gene lookup returns CDR1 KGHSH and CDR2 LQKENI. Trimming removed 1 base from V and 6 bases from J; junction bases left unmatched: 8. CDR3 size: 16 residues. CDR3 in DNA: TGTGCCAGCTCACCACAGCCAGGGGGCGAAGGTCAGCCCCAGCATTTT. Amino acids: CASSPQPGGEGQPQHF. Full variable domain (missing parts from reference TRBV18 and TRBJ1-5): NAGVMQNPRHLVRRRGQEARLRCSPMKGHSHVYWYRQLPEEGLKFMVYLQKENIIDESGMPKERFSAEFPKEGPSILRIQQVVRGDSAAYFCASSPQPGGEGQPQHFGDGTRLSIL.

This rearrangement joins TRBV27 to TRBJ1-3; D possibly corresponds to TRBD1 (5 bases). Looked up from germline, CDR1 is MNHEY and CDR2 is SMNVEV (reference sequence). The CDR3 has 16 residues. The germline V and J ends were trimmed by 2 bases and 4 bases, with 15 bases remaining between them. The chain's CDR3 is CASSLQPQGSGNTIYF. The CDR3, as DNA: TGTGCCAGCAGTTTACAGCCCCAGGGATCCGGAAACACCATATATTTT.

This chain joins TRBV28 and TRBJ1-1; 7 nucleotides align to TRBD1. There are 13 residues in the CDR3. V dropped 7 bases and J dropped 1; count of bases not matched to a gene: 3. The germline gives CDR1 MDHEN, CDR2 SYDVKM. CDR3: CASIGTENTEAFF. The CDR3 nucleotides read TGTGCCAGCATCGGGACAGAGAACACTGAAGCTTTCTTT.

The chain carries TRBV19 and TRBJ2-2; a possible D gene is TRBD1 (5 bases). The CDR3 sequence is 16 residues long. CDR1 and CDR2 (germline): LNHDA, SQIVND (reference sequence). Deletions cut 5 bases from V and 0 bases from J, with 13 bases between. CDR3 sequence reads: CASSARQGANTGELFF. The CDR3 nucleotides are TGTGCCAGTAGTGCCCGGCAGGGCGCGAACACCGGGGAGCTGTTTTTT.

The V call is TRBV7-3, the J call TRBJ1-1; TRBD1 might be the D (5 bases). V lost 3 bases to trimming and J lost 0 bases, with 8 bases between them. The CDR3 loop spans 14 amino acids. CDR1 is SGHTA, CDR2 FQGTGA, per germline. The DNA for the CDR3 is TGTGCCAGCAGCTTCGGGGGTGTGAACACTGAAGCTTTCTTT. Protein product: CASSFGGVNTEAFF. The whole variable domain, remainder taken from reference TRBV7-3 and TRBJ1-1, is GAGVSQTPSNKVTEKGKYVELRCDPISGHTALYWYRQSLGQGPEFLIYFQGTGAADDSGLPNDRFFAVRPEGSVSTLKIQRTERGDSAVYLCASSFGGVNTEAFFGQGTRLTVV.

The chain combines TRBV14 with TRBJ1-1; no reliable D call. Germline assignment: CDR1 SGHDN and CDR2 FVKESK. V gave up 0 bases and J gave up 5 bases, with 10 bases separating them. CDR3 size: 14 residues. For the CDR3, the DNA is TGTGCCAGCAGCCAAGAGGTTGTACGGACTGAAGCTTTCTTT. Translated, it gives CASSQEVVRTEAFF. The whole variable domain, filled in from reference TRBV14 and TRBJ1-1, reads EAGVTQFPSHSVIEKGQTVTLRCDPISGHDNLYWYRRVMGKEIKFLLHFVKESKQDESGMPNNRFLAERTGGTYSTLKVQPAELEDSGVYFCASSQEVVRTEAFFGQGTRLTVV.

The V gene is TRBV5-1, the J gene TRBJ1-1; D is possibly TRBD1 (5 bases). The germline gives CDR1 SGHRS, CDR2 YFSETQ. This CDR3 has 14 residues. V shed 3 bases and J shed 1 base, with 10 bases lying between them. The CDR3 loop is CASSSATGNTEAFF. CDR3 in DNA: TGCGCCAGCAGCTCGGCCACAGGGAACACTGAAGCTTTCTTT. The entire variable domain, with the rest obtained from reference TRBV5-1 and TRBJ1-1, is as follows: KAGVTQTPRYLIKTRGQQVTLSCSPISGHRSVSWYQQTPGQGLQFLFEYFSETQRNKGNFPGRFSGRQFSNSRSEMNVSTLELGDSALYLCASSSATGNTEAFFGQGTRLTVV.

The chain uses TRBV19 and TRBJ2-7, with no clear D. This CDR3 is 13 amino acids long. Between the trimmed V and J ends, which lost 3 bases and 6 bases, there was a span of 12 bases. Per germline, CDR1 LNHDA and CDR2 SQIVND (reference sequence). The DNA of the CDR3 is TGTGCCAGTAGTATTCAACTCCCGTTCGAGCAGTACTTC. Its translation: CASSIQLPFEQYF. The variable domain in full, completed from reference TRBV19 and TRBJ2-7, reads DGGITQSPKYLFRKEGQNVTLSCEQNLNHDAMYWYRQDPGQGLRLIYYSQIVNDFQKGDIAEGYSVSREKKESFPLTVTSAQKNPTAFYLCASSIQLPFEQYFGPGTRLTVT.

About this clone: Other DNA sequences in the sample encode the same CDR3. The rearrangement links TRBV7-3 to TRBJ1-1; the match to TRBD1 covers 11 bases. V was pared by 5 bases and J by 1 base, with 6 bases of the junction left unmatched. Germline V gene data show CDR1 as SGHTA and CDR2 as FQGTGA. This CDR3 spans 16 amino acids. The DNA for the CDR3 is TGTGCCAGCAGCCCAGGACAGGGGGCGGGGAACACTGAAGCTTTCTTT. Translating gives CASSPGQGAGNTEAFF.

The chain recombines TRBV5-1 with TRBJ2-2, with 7 bases that match TRBD1. The CDR3 runs to 18 residues. The germline CDR1 and CDR2 sequences are SGHRS and YFSETQ. Trimming at V came to 4 bases and at J to 3 bases, leaving 15 bases not matched to a gene. The CDR3: CASSLGTIGGPHTGELFF. As DNA, the CDR3 is TGCGCCAGCAGCCTTGGAACGATAGGGGGCCCTCACACCGGGGAGCTGTTTTTT.

In nucleotides, the CDR3 is TGTGCCAGCAGCTTAGGGCGGGATACGCAGTATTTT. It is translated as CASSLGRDTQYF. The chain combines TRBV11-3 with TRBJ2-3, with D unclear. Germline CDR1 SGHNT, CDR2 YENEEA. V lost 1 base and J lost 6, with 5 bases in between. The CDR3 has 12 residues.

J is TRBJ1-4 and V is TRBV5-1; 8 bases are shared with TRBD1. Germline trimming cut 6 bases from V and 6 bases from J; bases unmatched to any gene: 10. Per germline, CDR1 SGHRS and CDR2 YFSETQ. The CDR3 totals 15 residues. CDR3 DNA: TGCGCCAGCACCGAGACAGGGGATCTGCATGAAAAACTGTTTTTT. This gives the protein CASTETGDLHEKLFF.

The chain carries TRBV29-1 and TRBJ1-1; D unclear. Trimming stripped 4 bases from V and 4 bases from J, with 10 bases between. The CDR3 spans 12 residues. CDR1 is SQVTM and CDR2 is ANQGSEA in the germline V gene. In DNA, the CDR3 is TGCAGCGTTGGCCCAGCGGTCACTGAAGCTTTCTTT. Translating it yields CSVGPAVTEAFF.

V gene TRBV12-3 or TRBV12-4 combines with J gene TRBJ1-4; the D is unclear. The CDR3 extends over 11 amino acids. With 7 bases removed from V and 10 bases from J, the gap between germline ends came to 10 bases. The CDR3 spells CASTFRGKLFF. DNA of the CDR3: TGTGCCAGCACATTTCGGGGAAAACTGTTTTTT.

The V call is TRBV2, the J call TRBJ2-3; 8 bases align to TRBD2. Germline values: CDR1 SNHLY, CDR2 FYNNEI. The CDR3 extends over 14 amino acids. V was clipped by 4 bases and J by 5 bases; unmatched bases: 5. For the CDR3, the DNA is TGTGCCAGCAGTGTGAGCGGGAGTTTAGATACGCAGTATTTT. Protein sequence: CASSVSGSLDTQYF.

The table lists this clone with a few counts. The genes are TRBV5-6 and TRBJ1-6; D may be TRBD1 (6 bases). Per the germline V gene, CDR1 is SGHDT and CDR2 is YYEEEE. The CDR3 contains 17 residues. V dropped 2 bases and J dropped 4 bases, with 16 bases sitting between them. The CDR3 DNA follows: TGTGCCAGCAGCTTCCGACAGGAGGCAGATTATAATTCACCCCTCCACTTT. Residues: CASSFRQEADYNSPLHF.

This clone was recorded once. The rearrangement joins TRBV4-1 to TRBJ1-1; D is uncertain. The CDR3 has 15 amino acids. Germline CDR1 and CDR2: MGHRA and YSYEKL. Trimming stripped 4 bases from V and 3 bases from J, with 15 bases between. DNA for the CDR3: TGCGCCAGCAGCCTCCCGGCCCCCGGGGACACTGAAGCTTTCTTT. It is translated as CASSLPAPGDTEAFF.

The genes are TRBV3-1 (or the pseudogene TRBV3-2) and TRBJ2-1; 7 nucleotides match TRBD2. This CDR3 region has 16 residues. V shed 0 bases, J shed 7 bases, and the junction held 9 bases outside the gene matches. The germline V gene has CDR1 LGHDT and CDR2 YNNKEL (reference sequence). CDR3 coding DNA: TGTGCCAGCAGCCAAGACCCGGGCGGGAGTGGTAATGAGCAGTTCTTC. Its translation: CASSQDPGGSGNEQFF.

This sequence joins TRBV4-1 and TRBJ1-1; D is possibly TRBD1 (5 bases). Trimming left V 0 bases short and J 2 bases short, with 7 bases between. Germline CDR1 MGHRA, CDR2 YSYEKL. The CDR3 consists of 14 residues. CDR3 sequence: CASSQDRGNTEAFF. CDR3 DNA: TGCGCCAGCAGCCAAGATAGGGGTAACACTGAAGCTTTCTTT.